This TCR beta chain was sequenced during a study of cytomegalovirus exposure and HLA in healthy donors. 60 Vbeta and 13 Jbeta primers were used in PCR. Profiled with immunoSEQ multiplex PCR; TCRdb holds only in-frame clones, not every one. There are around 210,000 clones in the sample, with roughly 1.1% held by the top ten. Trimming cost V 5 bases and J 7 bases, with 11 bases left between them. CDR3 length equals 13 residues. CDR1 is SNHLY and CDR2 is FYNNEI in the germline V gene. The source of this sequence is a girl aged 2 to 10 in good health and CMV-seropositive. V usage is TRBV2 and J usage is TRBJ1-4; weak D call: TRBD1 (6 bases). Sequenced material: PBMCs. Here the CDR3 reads CASSTGIFEKLFF. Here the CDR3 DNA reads TGTGCCAGCAGTACAGGGATTTTTGAAAAACTGTTTTTT.